This T cell receptor (beta chain) came from a study of early T cells in non-severe SARS-CoV-2 infection. Overall study: Sequenced material consisted of bulk RNA (from unsorted whole blood), and chains were unpaired.

This CDR3 is built from 15 residues. CDR1 is SGHAT, CDR2 FQNNGV, per germline. The V end lost 3 bases, the J end lost 1 base, and 10 bases lay between the germline ends. The TCR library protocol was used to attach unique molecular identifiers. These identifiers were attached to individual cDNA molecules. MiXCR, run by TCRdb on the 5' RACE reads, gives a single entry per CDR3 protein. This sample yields 85,000 to 120,000 distinct CDR3 sequences, of which 10% to 15% are seen a single time; approximately 6% belongs to the top ten. There are a few counts of this clonotype. Its antigen is still unknown. Study observations and caveats: The matching step, a VDJdb search, favored anti-spike CD8 responses and missed private and CD4 specificities.

The chain links TRBV11-2 to TRBJ2-1; D is uncertain. The sequenced sample consisted of whole blood. The clonotype originates from an adult who was a healthcare worker with PCR-confirmed SARS-CoV-2 infection or an uninfected control (not recorded which). The CDR3 sequence: CASSLLGRSYNEQFF. CDR3 sequence (DNA): TGTGCCAGCAGCTTGTTAGGCAGATCCTACAATGAGCAGTTCTTC.